Shown below are 23 T cell receptor beta chains from a single sample sequenced in a study of T cell responses to AZD1222 COVID-19 vaccine. Produced via immunoSEQ multiplex PCR; TCRdb's table is partial and in-frame only. This table has around 35,000 clones, less than 90% appearing once. The sample here was peripheral blood, taken on day 0 of AZD1222 vaccination. The origin of the receptors is an adult in good health.

The chain combines TRBV10-3 with TRBJ2-3; 7 bases are a match to TRBD2. J gave up 0 bases and V 2 bases, and 11 bases lay outside the gene matches. The CDR3 spans 18 residues. From germline, CDR1 is ENHRY and CDR2 SYGVKD. CDR3 sequence reads: CAISEPRGVRSSTDTQYF. CDR3 DNA: TGTGCCATCAGTGAGCCCCGGGGGGTACGCTCTAGCACAGATACGCAGTATTTT.

In this sample, this clone turned up once. The chain carries TRBV21-1 and TRBJ2-7; no check of the table's D call, TRBD1, against the DNA was made. TRBV21-1 counts as a pseudogene. This CDR3 region has 16 residues. The chain's CDR3 is CASSSIGLSSSYEQYF. The CDR3 DNA follows: TGTGCCAGCAGCTCCATTGGGCTCTCGAGCTCCTACGAGCAGTACTTC.

The V gene is TRBV19, the J gene TRBJ2-5, with a weak D call TRBD1 (5 bases). V lost 3 bases, J lost 2 bases, and 10 bases lay in between. CDR1 and CDR2 (germline): LNHDA, SQIVND (reference sequence). This CDR3 has 14 residues. As DNA, the CDR3 is TGTGCCAGTAGTATGAAGACAGTACAAGAGACCCAGTACTTC. Amino acid sequence: CASSMKTVQETQYF.

The chain uses TRBV2 and TRBJ2-1; D is ambiguous. The germline CDR1 and CDR2 sequences are SNHLY and FYNNEI. V lost 6 bases, J lost 0 bases, and 12 bases lay in between. The CDR3 covers 15 residues. CDR3: CASRKGQTSYNEQFF. CDR3 coding DNA: TGTGCCAGCAGGAAGGGCCAAACCTCCTACAATGAGCAGTTCTTC.

V is TRBV6-5 and J is TRBJ2-3; TRBD2 agrees at 11 bases. V shed 2 bases, J shed 5 bases, and the junction held 6 bases outside the gene matches. The CDR3 spans 16 residues. Germline-derived CDR1 and CDR2 are MNHEY and SVGAGI. In DNA form, the CDR3 reads TGTGCCAGCAGTTACACCCTGCTAGCGGGGGGAGATACGCAGTATTTT. It specifies CASSYTLLAGGDTQYF.

This clone has only a few counts. J is TRBJ2-7 and V is TRBV19; D is possibly TRBD2 (6 bases). The germline V and J ends were trimmed by 3 bases and 6 bases, with 12 bases remaining between them. The CDR3 has 13 residues. Germline CDR1 LNHDA, CDR2 SQIVND (reference sequence). In DNA form, the CDR3 reads TGTGCCAGTAGTATCAACGGGAGTCCCGAGCAGTACTTC. This sequence encodes CASSINGSPEQYF.

Here the CDR3 reads CAWSVSDRGFGYTF. The DNA for the CDR3 is TGTGCCTGGAGTGTCAGCGACAGGGGGTTTGGCTACACCTTC. The chain uses TRBV30 and TRBJ1-2; 9 nucleotides agree with TRBD1. Germline loops: CDR1 GTSNPN, CDR2 SVGIG (reference sequence). V was pared by 0 bases and J by 7 bases, with 6 bases of the junction left unmatched. CDR3 length equals 14 residues.

This clone ranks as medium-sized (0.01 to 0.1%). Additional DNA sequences in this sample encode the identical CDR3. This chain links TRBV6-2 or TRBV6-3 with TRBJ1-5; D is undetermined. V lost 5 bases to trimming and J lost 1 base, with 3 bases between them. CDR3 length: 12 amino acids. The V gene's germline CDR1 is MNHEY and CDR2 SVGEGT. CDR3 nucleotides: TGTGCCAGCAGTCGGAGCAATCAGCCCCAGCATTTT. Amino acid sequence: CASSRSNQPQHF.

V is TRBV4-2 and J is TRBJ1-6; a weak D match, TRBD1 (6 bases). Germline CDR1 and CDR2: LGHNA and YNFKEQ. Deletions cut 1 base from V and 5 bases from J, with 18 bases between. This CDR3 spans 18 amino acids. The CDR3 region has the DNA TGTGCCAGCAGCCAAGCGAGACCGCAGGGGATGAATAATTCACCCCTCCACTTT. Translated, it gives CASSQARPQGMNNSPLHF.

This chain links TRBV6-5 with TRBJ2-5; possibly TRBD1 for D (5 bases). Germline assignment: CDR1 MNHEY and CDR2 SVGAGI. This CDR3 region has 15 residues. Trimming left V 6 bases short and J 4 bases short, with 18 bases between. CDR3 nucleotides: TGTGCCAGCAGCCCCCTTGACTCAGGGATAGAGACCCAGTACTTC. Protein product: CASSPLDSGIETQYF.

J is TRBJ1-6 and V is TRBV9; 7 bases match TRBD1. The germline CDR1 and CDR2 sequences are SGDLS and YYNGEE. The V and J ends lost 3 bases and 6 bases, in that order; junction bases with no gene match: 6. The CDR3 covers 15 residues. CDR3 residues: CASSAGDSRNSPLHF. The CDR3 coding sequence is TGTGCCAGCAGCGCGGGGGACAGTCGTAATTCACCCCTCCACTTT.

The chain has TRBV15 and TRBJ2-5; D gene uncertain. CDR3 length equals 11 residues. Germline CDR1 LNHNV, CDR2 YYDKDF (reference sequence). Between the trimmed V and J ends, which lost 3 bases and 5 bases, there was a span of 4 bases. The CDR3 region is CATSSMETQYF. The CDR3 nucleotides read TGTGCCACCAGCAGCATGGAGACCCAGTACTTC.

The rearrangement links TRBV10-3 to TRBJ2-2, with 8 bases lining up with TRBD1. Trimming at V came to 5 bases and at J to 1 base, leaving 3 bases not matched to a gene. Germline V gives CDR1 ENHRY, CDR2 SYGVKD. This CDR3 region has 15 residues. CDR3 region: CAISTGTGNTGELFF. CDR3 sequence (DNA): TGTGCCATCAGTACCGGGACAGGGAACACCGGGGAGCTGTTTTTT.

V is TRBV7-9 and J is TRBJ2-7; no firm D call. V lost 1 base to trimming and J lost 4 bases, with 11 bases between them. Germline CDR1 SEHNR, CDR2 FQNEAQ (reference sequence). The CDR3 is made up of 14 amino acids. CDR3 nucleotide sequence: TGTGCCAGCAGCTTAGTTGGCCCTAAATACGAGCAGTACTTC. The encoded protein is CASSLVGPKYEQYF.

The V and J genes are TRBV10-3 and TRBJ1-2, with D possibly being TRBD1 (5 bases). CDR3 size: 14 residues. Between the trimmed V and J ends, which lost 9 bases and 4 bases, there was a span of 18 bases. CDR1 is ENHRY and CDR2 is SYGVKD in the germline V gene. CDR3 bases: TGTGCCATGACCTCAGGCCGGGGGGGCTATGGCTACACCTTC. It specifies CAMTSGRGGYGYTF.

This clone was counted a single time. The chain couples TRBV14 to TRBJ2-5; the D gene is possibly TRBD1 (6 bases). In germline, CDR1 is SGHDN, CDR2 FVKESK. V was cut by 3 bases and J by 5 bases, with 13 bases left in between. The CDR3 contains 14 residues. DNA for the CDR3: TGTGCCAGCAGCCAGGGGGCAGGCCCCGAGACCCAGTACTTC. Protein product: CASSQGAGPETQYF.

V gene TRBV5-8 combines with J gene TRBJ2-3; no firm D call. Per germline, CDR1 SGHTS and CDR2 YDEGEE. Trimming removed 1 base at V and 2 bases at J, with 8 bases between. The CDR3 is 14 amino acids. The CDR3 here is CASSLRQVTDTQYF. Written as DNA, the CDR3 is TGTGCCAGCAGCTTGAGGCAGGTCACAGATACGCAGTATTTT. Supplemented by reference TRBV5-8 and TRBJ2-3, the full variable domain reads EAGVTQSPTHLIKTRGQQATLRCSPISGHTSVYWYQQALGLGLQFLLWYDEGEERNRGNFPPRFSGRQFPNYSSELNVNALELEDSALYLCASSLRQVTDTQYFGPGTRLTVL.

The rearrangement uses TRBV6-2 or TRBV6-3 and TRBJ2-7, with TRBD2 matching over 8 bases. V shed 2 bases, J shed 2 bases, and the junction held 5 bases outside the gene matches. The CDR3 runs 15 residues. CDR1 and CDR2 from the germline V gene are MNHEY and SVGEGT. The CDR3 spells CASSYPVAGTYEQYF. Here the CDR3 DNA reads TGTGCCAGCAGTTACCCGGTAGCGGGAACCTACGAGCAGTACTTC.

The J gene is TRBJ1-1, the V gene TRBV30; D ambiguous. The germline V gene has CDR1 GTSNPN and CDR2 SVGIG (reference sequence). The CDR3 covers 14 residues. V lost 0 bases to trimming and J lost 2 bases, with 10 bases between them. The CDR3 region is CAWSVLRGNTEAFF. The CDR3 DNA follows: TGTGCCTGGAGTGTATTGCGGGGAAACACTGAAGCTTTCTTT.

The genes are TRBV6-2 or TRBV6-3 and TRBJ1-5; D remains unclear. V lost 0 bases to trimming and J lost 3 bases, with 9 bases between them. This CDR3 comprises 15 residues. CDR1 and CDR2 from the germline V gene are MNHEY and SVGEGT. Here the CDR3 reads CASSYSDGSNQPQHF. CDR3 bases: TGTGCCAGCAGTTACTCGGACGGATCCAATCAGCCCCAGCATTTT.

The chain carries TRBV5-1 and TRBJ1-4; possibly TRBD1 for D (6 bases). This CDR3 spans 18 amino acids. The germline V gene encodes CDR1 SGHRS and CDR2 YFSETQ. V shed 6 bases and J shed 5 bases, with 26 bases lying between them. The CDR3 nucleotides are TGCGCCAGCAAGAGTGAGACAGGTAGCACATTCGGGAATGAAAAACTGTTTTTT. It encodes CASKSETGSTFGNEKLFF.

The DNA for the CDR3 is TGTGCCAGCAGGCAGGGGAACACTGAAGCTTTCTTT. Translating gives CASRQGNTEAFF. J is TRBJ1-1 and V is TRBV12-3 or TRBV12-4; D might be TRBD1 (5 bases). V lost 6 bases and J 1 base, leaving 6 bases between the germline ends. CDR3 length: 12 residues.

The gene calls are TRBV7-6 and TRBJ1-6; 7 bases match TRBD1. Germline CDR1 reads SGHVS; CDR2 reads FNYEAQ. This CDR3 contains 18 residues. Germline trimming cut 1 base from V and 10 bases from J; bases unmatched to any gene: 16. CDR3 sequence: CASSLEVAQGSYESPLHF. DNA for the CDR3: TGTGCCAGCAGCTTAGAGGTTGCACAGGGGAGCTACGAGTCACCCCTCCACTTT.